The source of this TCR beta chain is a study of blood T cell repertoires in COVID-19. Study at large: Samples representing acute and convalescent COVID-19 were sourced from the United States, Italy and Spain.

This CDR3 is built from 17 residues. With 6 bases removed from V and 14 bases from J, the gap between germline ends came to 29 bases. The protocol was immunoSEQ multiplex PCR, while the TCRdb copy is restricted to in-frame clones and leaves out a portion. The data contain about 130,000 clones, roughly 80% of them singletons. What was sequenced was PBMCs or T cells enriched from blood (not recorded which). The V call is TRBV23-1, the J call TRBJ1-6; TRBD1 might be the D (5 bases). TRBV23-1 falls under the ORF class, with uncertain function. This TCR was recovered from a man in his forties with acute COVID-19. The CDR3 coding sequence is TGCGCCAGCAGCGACCCGCCTGCGGGGCCGGGAACGGGAACCCTCCACTTT. This encodes CASSDPPAGPGTGTLHF.